The TCR beta chain described here comes from a study of blood T cell repertoires in COVID-19. Here immunoSEQ multiplex PCR was the method, and the copy in TCRdb shows in-frame clones only, minus some. Of approximately 400,000 clones in the sample, roughly 90% were seen once. Germline V CDR1 and CDR2: SQVTM, ANQGSEA. J gave up 4 bases and V 8 bases, and 10 bases lay outside the gene matches. The CDR3 runs 14 residues. The V and J genes are TRBV29-1 and TRBJ2-1, with 8 bases aligning to TRBD2. Sample: peripheral blood. This TCR was sampled from a middle-aged man with acute or convalescent COVID-19. In nucleotides, the CDR3 is TGCAGCCCCCTTTCAACTAGCGGTTACAATGAGCAGTTCTTC. This translates into CSPLSTSGYNEQFF.